The entry below describes one T cell receptor (beta chain). Which antigen it targets is not known. No base qualities exist here, and no much larger clone lies one base off it. The source of the sample is a study of blood T cell repertoires in COVID-19 (TCRdb year 2020). Turning to the overall study: The collaborator samples originated in the United States, Italy and Spain and spanned the acute and convalescent phases of COVID-19. The material from the prospective study consisted of cDNA or gDNA derived from T cells, B-cell-depleted T cells, or PBMCs. Deeply sampled blood TCRbeta repertoires from subjects exposed to, actively infected with, or recovered from COVID-19 were included in the dataset. The repertoires were made available in a free public database intended to serve as a resource for research on the immune response to SARS-CoV-2. The samples were drawn from two sources: the first 160 participants of the ongoing ImmuneRACE study, and approximately 1,300 subjects contributed by 6 global collaborators. Sample metadata almost always included a de-identified subject ID, COVID-19 status, age in years and sex. Where HLA class I and class II types were available, the types were taken from metadata supplied by the sample provider, not from assay-based typing. Broader findings and caveats from the paper: The amount of clinical and demographic metadata varied by source and participant and was provided uncurated.

The immunoSEQ Assay, a bias-controlled multiplex PCR, was used to amplify TCRbeta CDR3 regions from genomic DNA. On the authors' methods: The number of nucleated cells in each sample was estimated from the amplification of reference gene primers within the assay. To quantify the absolute abundance of each unique TCRbeta CDR3 rearrangement, sequence reads were collapsed and filtered. Productive Simpson clonality was computed per sample as the square root of Simpson's diversity index over productive rearrangements. TCRdb limited this immuneACCESS table to in-frame rearrangements with V and J called. A share of clones is missing; checked studies link under half to unresolved V genes, and the rest is unexplained. The D gene and trimming were derived from the DNA, and the V and J assignments and clone size from that table. This sample is represented by around 100,000 clones; about four fifths of them were singletons. Clones ranked in the top ten supply about 9.9% of the sample.

Each collaborating institution followed its own protocols to collect whole blood in K2EDTA tubes. For TCRbeta analysis, collaborators shipped samples as frozen whole blood, isolated PBMCs, or DNA extracted from either of those sample types. The germline V gene supplies CDR1 ENHRY and CDR2 SYGVKD. V is trimmed back by 4 bases and J by 1 base, and the junction contains 0 bases that no gene match accounts for. Inclusive of the bounding cysteine and phenylalanine, the CDR3 is 14 residues long. Only CDR3 DNA is held: 42 bases, read in frame from base 1. The sequencing input was peripheral blood. The origin of this receptor is a man aged 35-49 years with active or convalescent COVID-19. Rearrangement joined TRBV10-3 to TRBJ2-3, with TRBD1 matching 9 junction bases. The bases are TGTGCCATCAGTGGGACAGGGGGCACAGATACGCAGTATTTT. The translation is CAISGTGGTDTQYF.